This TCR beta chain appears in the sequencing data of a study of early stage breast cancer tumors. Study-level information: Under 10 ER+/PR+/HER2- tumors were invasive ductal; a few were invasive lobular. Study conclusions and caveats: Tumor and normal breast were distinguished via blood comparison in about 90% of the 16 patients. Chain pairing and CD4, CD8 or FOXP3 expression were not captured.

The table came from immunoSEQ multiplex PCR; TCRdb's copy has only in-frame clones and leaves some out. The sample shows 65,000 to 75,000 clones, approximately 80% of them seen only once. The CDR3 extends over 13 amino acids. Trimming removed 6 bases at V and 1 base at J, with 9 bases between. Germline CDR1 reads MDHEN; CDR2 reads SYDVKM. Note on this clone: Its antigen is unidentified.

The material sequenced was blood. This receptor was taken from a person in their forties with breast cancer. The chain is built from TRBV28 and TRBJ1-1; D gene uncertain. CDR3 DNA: TGTGCCAGCAGGAAGACTTCGAACACTGAAGCTTTCTTT. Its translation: CASRKTSNTEAFF.